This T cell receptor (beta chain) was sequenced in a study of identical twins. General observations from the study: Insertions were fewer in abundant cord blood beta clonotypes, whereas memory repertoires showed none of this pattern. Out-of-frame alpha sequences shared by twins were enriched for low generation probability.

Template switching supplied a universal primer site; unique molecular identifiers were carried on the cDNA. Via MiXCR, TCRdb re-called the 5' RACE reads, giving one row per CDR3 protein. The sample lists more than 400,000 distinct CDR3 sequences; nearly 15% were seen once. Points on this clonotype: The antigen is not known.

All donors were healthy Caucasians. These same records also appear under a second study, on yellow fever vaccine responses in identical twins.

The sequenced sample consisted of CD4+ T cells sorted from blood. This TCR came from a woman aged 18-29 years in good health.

This CDR3 reads CASSVRRVNYGYTF. Here the CDR3 DNA reads TGTGCCAGCAGCGTAAGGAGGGTTAACTATGGCTACACCTTC. V gene TRBV7-2 combines with J gene TRBJ1-2, with D unclear. Trimming took 5 bases from V and 1 from J, leaving 11 bases between them. The CDR3 contains 14 residues. Per germline, CDR1 SGHTA and CDR2 FQGNSA.